Below are 26 T cell receptor beta chains sequenced from a single sample in a study of a mutant IDH1 vaccine in newly diagnosed glioma. Stated time point: baseline, week 1 (first vaccination visit). Described treatment: pre-vaccination baseline after standard-of-care therapy. The method was immunoSEQ multiplex PCR; TCRdb's version includes in-frame clones alone and lacks a portion of them. The table lists around 37,000 clones, around nine tenths of them singletons, with 18% in the top ten. The sample consisted of PBMCs, taken from a glioma patient treated with radiotherapy, temozolomide or both. Receptors originate from a man aged 18-30 years with glioma.

The chain combines TRBV2 with TRBJ2-3, with 9 bases identical to TRBD2. Germline V gives CDR1 SNHLY, CDR2 FYNNEI. The CDR3 covers 14 residues. J was trimmed by 5 bases and V by 4 bases; bases with no gene match: 4. The CDR3 DNA is TGTGCCAGCAGTGTTAGCGGGAGAATAGATACGCAGTATTTT. Translated: CASSVSGRIDTQYF.

J is TRBJ1-2 and V is TRBV4-1; D remains unclear. V lost 1 base to trimming and J lost 5 bases, with 8 bases between them. The length of the CDR3 is 13 residues. CDR1 and CDR2 from the germline V gene are MGHRA and YSYEKL. For the CDR3, the DNA is TGCGCCAGCAGCCAAGCTTCGGAGTATGGCTACACCTTC. This translates into CASSQASEYGYTF.

The V and J genes are TRBV5-4 and TRBJ2-1, with a weak D call TRBD1 (6 bases). This CDR3 region has 13 residues. Germline CDR1 and CDR2: SGHNT and YYREEE (reference sequence). Trimming cost V 2 bases and J 6 bases, with 9 bases left between them. The CDR3 region is CASSFDRFNEQFF. In DNA, the CDR3 is TGTGCCAGCAGCTTCGACAGGTTCAATGAGCAGTTCTTC.

The chain employs TRBV30 and TRBJ2-3; no reliable D call. The CDR3 consists of 11 residues. Germline loops: CDR1 GTSNPN, CDR2 SVGIG (reference sequence). V was trimmed by 4 bases and J by 4 bases, leaving 6 bases between them. CDR3: CAWTGADTQYF. As DNA, the CDR3 is TGTGCCTGGACAGGAGCAGATACGCAGTATTTT.

The rearrangement links TRBV28 to TRBJ1-5; 7 bases are a match to TRBD1. V shed 7 bases, J shed 4 bases, and the junction held 4 bases outside the gene matches. The CDR3 is made up of 13 amino acids. The germline V gene encodes CDR1 MDHEN and CDR2 SYDVKM. The CDR3 DNA reads TGTGCCAGCAACACAGGGGTAAATCAGCCCCAGCATTTT. Translating gives CASNTGVNQPQHF.

V gene TRBV4-3 combines with J gene TRBJ1-1; no definite D call. Deletions cut 2 bases from V and 5 bases from J, with 15 bases between. CDR1 and CDR2 (germline): LGHNA, YSLEER. The CDR3 totals 15 residues. The CDR3 DNA is TGCGCCAGCAGCCAAAGTCGTTTAGGAACTACTGAAGCTTTCTTT. This encodes CASSQSRLGTTEAFF.

V and J are TRBV10-3 and TRBJ1-1; the D is unclear. CDR3 length: 13 amino acids. Germline V CDR1 and CDR2: ENHRY, SYGVKD. V dropped 10 bases and J dropped 1 base, with 13 bases sitting between them. In DNA form, the CDR3 reads TGTGCCACCTCTGGGATGGGGAACACTGAAGCTTTCTTT. It encodes CATSGMGNTEAFF.

This chain links TRBV4-1 with TRBJ2-7, with 11 bases matching TRBD2. Germline lookup yields CDR1 MGHRA and CDR2 YSYEKL. The CDR3 loop spans 16 amino acids. Losses at the gene ends were 0 bases for V and 5 bases for J; bases not matched to a gene: 6. The CDR3 DNA follows: TGCGCCAGCAGCCAAGATGGAACTAGCGGGAGCCACGAGCAGTACTTC. Translated: CASSQDGTSGSHEQYF.

This clone was counted a single time. This chain joins TRBV7-8 and TRBJ2-7; 11 positions match TRBD2. Looked up from germline, CDR1 is SGHVS and CDR2 is FQNEAQ. Germline trimming cut 0 bases from V and 2 bases from J; bases unmatched to any gene: 12. The CDR3 is 19 residues long. CDR3 in DNA: TGTGCCAGCAGCTTAGCAACTTCACTAGCGGGAGTCAGGGCCTACGAGCAGTACTTC. It yields the protein CASSLATSLAGVRAYEQYF.

The chain is built from TRBV7-9 and TRBJ1-1; TRBD1 is a possible D gene (6 bases). The length of the CDR3 is 14 residues. CDR1 is SEHNR and CDR2 is FQNEAQ in the germline V gene (reference sequence). V was clipped by 5 bases and J by 3 bases, with 13 bases between them. CDR3 in DNA: TGTGCCAGCAGCCAGGGACAAACATACACTGAAGCTTTCTTT. This codes for CASSQGQTYTEAFF.

The CDR3 nucleotides read TGTGCCAGCAGTTTACGGCAGGGCAATCAGCCCCAGCATTTT. Translated: CASSLRQGNQPQHF. The chain has TRBV28 and TRBJ1-5; no clear D. The CDR3 runs to 14 residues. Germline V gene sequence: CDR1 MDHEN, CDR2 SYDVKM. The V end lost 2 bases, the J end lost 2 bases, and 7 bases lay between the germline ends. Supplemented by reference TRBV28 and TRBJ1-5, the full variable domain reads DVKVTQSSRYLVKRTGEKVFLECVQDMDHENMFWYRQDPGLGLRLIYFSYDVKMKEKGDIPEGYSVSREKKERFSLILESASTNQTSMYLCASSLRQGNQPQHFGDGTRLSIL.

V and J are TRBV30 and TRBJ1-6, with D hard to call. The CDR3 is 15 amino acids. V was trimmed by 4 bases and J by 6 bases, leaving 16 bases between them. The germline V gene encodes CDR1 GTSNPN and CDR2 SVGIG (reference sequence). The CDR3 sequence: CAWTPGEDGNSPLHF. CDR3 DNA: TGTGCCTGGACCCCCGGGGAAGACGGTAATTCACCCCTCCACTTT.

The V gene is TRBV11-2, the J gene TRBJ1-4; 10 bases map to TRBD1. This CDR3 comprises 15 residues. V trimming: 5 bases; J trimming: 8 bases; junction bases outside the gene matches: 8. Per germline, CDR1 SGHAT and CDR2 FQNNGV. This chain's CDR3 is CASSPSTGGREKLFF. CDR3 coding DNA: TGTGCCAGCAGCCCCTCGACAGGGGGCCGGGAAAAACTGTTTTTT.

This clone was counted between two and nine times. The chain uses TRBV6-6 and TRBJ2-6; D is undetermined. Trimming cost V 4 bases and J 4 bases, with 11 bases left between them. Germline CDR1 MNHNY, CDR2 SVGAGI (reference sequence). CDR3 length: 15 residues. The DNA for the CDR3 is TGTGCCAGCAGTTTGGGCCAGTCGGGGGCCAACGTCCTGACTTTC. It translates to CASSLGQSGANVLTF.

The chain is built from TRBV4-1 and TRBJ1-6, with 9 bases that match TRBD1. Looked up from germline, CDR1 is MGHRA and CDR2 is YSYEKL. This CDR3 has 15 amino acids. The J segment lost 9 bases and the V segment lost 1 base, leaving 4 bases of the junction unmatched. The CDR3 DNA reads TGCGCCAGCAGCCAAGCCGGGACAGGGATTTCACCCCTCCACTTT. As protein: CASSQAGTGISPLHF.

This chain links TRBV7-2 with TRBJ1-1, with 11 bases identical to TRBD1. This CDR3 comprises 15 residues. In germline, CDR1 is SGHTA, CDR2 FQGNSA. V lost 4 bases to trimming and J lost 4 bases; unmatched junction nucleotides: 5. The CDR3 loop is CASSSRTGGLTEAFF. CDR3 nucleotides: TGTGCCAGCAGCTCTCGGACAGGGGGCCTCACTGAAGCTTTCTTT.

This clone has a single count. CDR3 protein: CASKGDRGTETQYF. CDR3 bases: TGTGCCAGCAAGGGGGACAGGGGAACGGAGACCCAGTACTTC. The J gene is TRBJ2-5, the V gene TRBV2; TRBD1 matches 10 bases. The CDR3 is made up of 14 amino acids. CDR1 is SNHLY, CDR2 FYNNEI, per germline. Unmatched junction bases numbered 7, after V lost 7 bases and J lost 5 bases.

This clone is a singleton in its sample. The chain joins TRBV19 to TRBJ2-7; D remains unclear. V lost 5 bases and J lost 0, with 5 bases in between. Per the germline V gene, CDR1 is LNHDA and CDR2 is SQIVND (reference sequence). The CDR3 contains 12 residues. CDR3 amino acids: CASSSSSYEQYF. The CDR3 nucleotides are TGTGCCAGTAGTTCCAGCTCCTACGAGCAGTACTTC.

There are a few counts of this clone. V and J are TRBV10-1 and TRBJ1-4; 7 bases match TRBD1. With 6 bases clipped from V and 2 bases from J, the junction kept 9 bases outside the gene matches. The CDR3 contains 16 residues. The germline gives CDR1 WNHNN, CDR2 SYGVQD (reference sequence). CDR3 DNA: TGCGCCAGCAGCCACAGGGGTGATGGGACTAATGAAAAACTGTTTTTT. It specifies CASSHRGDGTNEKLFF.

The chain links TRBV15 to TRBJ2-3, with 11 bases aligning to TRBD2. The CDR3 has 17 amino acids. The germline gives CDR1 LNHNV, CDR2 YYDKDF (reference sequence). The V segment lost 3 bases and the J segment 2 bases; nucleotides outside the gene matches: 7. In DNA, the CDR3 is TGTGCCACCAGCAGCTACGGGACTAGCGGTCCCACAGATACGCAGTATTTT. Amino acids: CATSSYGTSGPTDTQYF.

The genes are TRBV30 and TRBJ2-1; D ambiguous. This CDR3 comprises 12 residues. Germline CDR1 GTSNPN, CDR2 SVGIG (reference sequence). Trimming stripped 4 bases from V and 5 bases from J, with 9 bases between. CDR3 residues: CAWNHGNNEQFF. The DNA for the CDR3 is TGTGCCTGGAACCATGGCAACAATGAGCAGTTCTTC. The complete variable domain, with remaining parts taken from reference TRBV30 and TRBJ2-1, reads SQTIHQWPATLVQPVGSPLSLECTVEGTSNPNLYWYRQAAGRGLQLLFYSVGIGQISSEVPQNLSASRPQDRQFILSSKKLLLSDSGFYLCAWNHGNNEQFFGPGTRLTVL.

This rearrangement joins TRBV25-1 to TRBJ2-1, with no clear D. Germline V gives CDR1 MGHDK, CDR2 SYGVNS. The CDR3 is made up of 11 amino acids. The ends were cut back, 9 bases at V and 7 bases at J, with 10 bases in the middle. The CDR3 loop reads CASGPLNEQFF. DNA for the CDR3: TGTGCCAGTGGGCCTCTAAATGAGCAGTTCTTC.

The chain joins TRBV4-1 to TRBJ2-7; a weak D match, TRBD1 (5 bases). Germline V lookup: CDR1 MGHRA, CDR2 YSYEKL. Trimming removed 4 bases from V and 0 bases from J, with 13 bases in between. The CDR3 covers 15 residues. The CDR3 bases are TGCGCCAGCAGCCGAGACAGTCCGTCCTCCTACGAGCAGTACTTC. This gives the protein CASSRDSPSSYEQYF.

The chain joins TRBV4-2 to TRBJ2-1; 7 nucleotides agree with TRBD2. The trim removed 0 bases at V and 0 bases at J, leaving 5 bases unmatched. Per germline, CDR1 LGHNA and CDR2 YNFKEQ. CDR3 size: 17 residues. The CDR3 loop reads CASSQDVRGSSYNEQFF. The DNA of the CDR3 is TGTGCCAGCAGCCAAGACGTTCGCGGGAGCTCCTACAATGAGCAGTTCTTC.

This chain connects TRBV7-9 to TRBJ1-1, with a possible D match to TRBD1 (6 bases). Germline CDR1 SEHNR, CDR2 FQNEAQ (reference sequence). Trimming took off 3 bases at V and 5 bases at J, with 19 bases between the two ends. CDR3 size: 16 residues. CDR3 region: CASSFQTGAPGTEAFF. The CDR3 DNA reads as TGTGCCAGCAGCTTCCAGACAGGCGCCCCGGGGACTGAAGCTTTCTTT.

The chain recombines TRBV6-5 with TRBJ2-2, with D perhaps matching TRBD2 (6 bases). Trimming shortened V by 0 bases and J by 4 bases, and 12 bases separated the two germline ends. The CDR3 is 16 amino acids. Germline V lookup: CDR1 MNHEY, CDR2 SVGAGI. The CDR3 DNA reads as TGTGCCAGCAGTTACTCAAGGAGGGGACGCACCGGGGAGCTGTTTTTT. Amino acid sequence: CASSYSRRGRTGELFF.